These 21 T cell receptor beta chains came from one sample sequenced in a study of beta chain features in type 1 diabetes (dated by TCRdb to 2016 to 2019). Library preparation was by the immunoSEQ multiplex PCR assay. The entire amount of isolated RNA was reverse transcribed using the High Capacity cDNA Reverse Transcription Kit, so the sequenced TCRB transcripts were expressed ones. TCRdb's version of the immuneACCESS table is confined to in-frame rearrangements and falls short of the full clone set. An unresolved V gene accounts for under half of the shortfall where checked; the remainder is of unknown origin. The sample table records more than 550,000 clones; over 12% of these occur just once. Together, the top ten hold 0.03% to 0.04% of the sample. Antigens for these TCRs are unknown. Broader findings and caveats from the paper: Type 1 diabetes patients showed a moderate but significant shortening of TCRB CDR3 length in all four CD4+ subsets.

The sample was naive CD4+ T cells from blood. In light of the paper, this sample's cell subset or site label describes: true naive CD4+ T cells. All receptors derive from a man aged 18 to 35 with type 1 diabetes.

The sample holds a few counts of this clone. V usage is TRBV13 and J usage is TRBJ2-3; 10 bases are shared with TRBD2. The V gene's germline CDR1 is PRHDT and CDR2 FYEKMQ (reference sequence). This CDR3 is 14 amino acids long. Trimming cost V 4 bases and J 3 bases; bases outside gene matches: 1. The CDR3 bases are TGTGCCAGCAGCTCTAGCGGGAGAACAGATACGCAGTATTTT. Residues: CASSSSGRTDTQYF.

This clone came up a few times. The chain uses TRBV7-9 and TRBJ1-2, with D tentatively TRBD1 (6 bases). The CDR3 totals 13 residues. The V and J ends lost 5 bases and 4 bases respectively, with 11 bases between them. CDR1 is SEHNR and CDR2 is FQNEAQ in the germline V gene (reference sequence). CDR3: CASSPTGGYGYTF. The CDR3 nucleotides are TGTGCCAGCAGCCCGACAGGCGGCTATGGCTACACCTTC.

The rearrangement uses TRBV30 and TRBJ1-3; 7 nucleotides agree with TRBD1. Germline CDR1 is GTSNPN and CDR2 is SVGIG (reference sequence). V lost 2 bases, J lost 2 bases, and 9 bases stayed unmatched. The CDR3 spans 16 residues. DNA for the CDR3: TGTGCCTGGAGTCCCCCCTACAGGGGAACTGGAAACACCATATATTTT. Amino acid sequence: CAWSPPYRGTGNTIYF. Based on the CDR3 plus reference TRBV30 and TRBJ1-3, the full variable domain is SQTIHQWPATLVQPVGSPLSLECTVEGTSNPNLYWYRQAAGRGLQLLFYSVGIGQISSEVPQNLSASRPQDRQFILSSKKLLLSDSGFYLCAWSPPYRGTGNTIYFGEGSWLTVV.

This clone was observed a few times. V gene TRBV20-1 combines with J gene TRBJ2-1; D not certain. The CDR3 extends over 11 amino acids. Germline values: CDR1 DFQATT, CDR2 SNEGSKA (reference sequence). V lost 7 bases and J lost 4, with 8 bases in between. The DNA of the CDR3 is TGCAGTGTGCCACGATACAATGAGCAGTTCTTC. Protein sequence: CSVPRYNEQFF.

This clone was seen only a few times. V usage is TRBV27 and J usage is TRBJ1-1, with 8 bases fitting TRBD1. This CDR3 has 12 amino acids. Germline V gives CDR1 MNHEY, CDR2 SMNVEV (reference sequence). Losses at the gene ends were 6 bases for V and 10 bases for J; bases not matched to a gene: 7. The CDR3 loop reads CASREARGLAFF. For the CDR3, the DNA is TGTGCCAGCAGGGAGGCCAGGGGGCTAGCTTTCTTT.

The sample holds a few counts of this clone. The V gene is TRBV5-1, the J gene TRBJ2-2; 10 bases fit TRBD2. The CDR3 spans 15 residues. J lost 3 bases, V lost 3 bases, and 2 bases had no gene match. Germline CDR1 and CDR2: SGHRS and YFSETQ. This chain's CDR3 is CASSSGLADTGELFF. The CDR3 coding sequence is TGCGCCAGCAGCTCCGGACTAGCGGACACCGGGGAGCTGTTTTTT.

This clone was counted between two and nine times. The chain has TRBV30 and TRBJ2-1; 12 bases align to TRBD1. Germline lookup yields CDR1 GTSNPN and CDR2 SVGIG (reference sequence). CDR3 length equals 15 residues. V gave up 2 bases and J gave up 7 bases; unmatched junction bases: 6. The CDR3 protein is CAWSKKGQGANEQFF. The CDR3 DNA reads TGTGCCTGGAGTAAAAAGGGACAGGGGGCAAATGAGCAGTTCTTC.

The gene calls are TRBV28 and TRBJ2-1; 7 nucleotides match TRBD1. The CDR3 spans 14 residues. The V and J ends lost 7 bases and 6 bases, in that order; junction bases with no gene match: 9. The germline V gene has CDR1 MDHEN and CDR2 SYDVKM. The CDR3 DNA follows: TGTGCCAGCACCCAAGCCGGGACAGTCAATGAGCAGTTCTTC. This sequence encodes CASTQAGTVNEQFF.

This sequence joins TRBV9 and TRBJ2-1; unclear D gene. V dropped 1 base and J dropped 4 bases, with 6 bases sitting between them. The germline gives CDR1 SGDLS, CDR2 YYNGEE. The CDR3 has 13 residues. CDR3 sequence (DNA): TGTGCCAGCAGCGTATCCTTATACAATGAGCAGTTCTTC. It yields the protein CASSVSLYNEQFF. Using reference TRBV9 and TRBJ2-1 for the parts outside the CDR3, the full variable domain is DSGVTQTPKHLITATGQRVTLRCSPRSGDLSVYWYQQSLDQGLQFLIQYYNGEERAKGNILERFSAQQFPDLHSELNLSSLELGDSALYFCASSVSLYNEQFFGPGTRLTVL.

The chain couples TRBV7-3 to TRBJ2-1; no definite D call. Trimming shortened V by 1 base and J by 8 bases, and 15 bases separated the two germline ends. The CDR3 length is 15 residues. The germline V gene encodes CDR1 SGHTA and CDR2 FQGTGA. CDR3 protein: CASSLKPSSRDEQFF. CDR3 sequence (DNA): TGTGCCAGCAGCTTAAAGCCTAGTAGTCGGGATGAGCAGTTCTTC.

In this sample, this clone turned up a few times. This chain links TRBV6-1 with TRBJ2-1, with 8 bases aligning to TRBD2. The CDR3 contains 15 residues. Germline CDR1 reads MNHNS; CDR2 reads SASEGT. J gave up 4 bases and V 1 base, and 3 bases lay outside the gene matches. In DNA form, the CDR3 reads TGTGCCAGCAGTGAAGGGGTAGCGGGGTACAATGAGCAGTTCTTC. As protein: CASSEGVAGYNEQFF.

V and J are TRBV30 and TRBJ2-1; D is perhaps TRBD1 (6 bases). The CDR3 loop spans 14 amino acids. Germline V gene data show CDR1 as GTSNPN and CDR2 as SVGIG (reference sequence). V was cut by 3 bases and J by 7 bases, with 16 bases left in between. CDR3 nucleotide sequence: TGTGCCTGGAGGGAGATCGGACAGAGGAATGAGCAGTTCTTC. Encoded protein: CAWREIGQRNEQFF.

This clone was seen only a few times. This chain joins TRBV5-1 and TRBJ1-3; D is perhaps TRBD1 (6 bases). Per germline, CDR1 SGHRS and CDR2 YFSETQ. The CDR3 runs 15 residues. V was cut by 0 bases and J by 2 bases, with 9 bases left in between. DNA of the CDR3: TGCGCCAGCAGCTTGGGACAGGCCGCTGGAAACACCATATATTTT. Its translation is CASSLGQAAGNTIYF.

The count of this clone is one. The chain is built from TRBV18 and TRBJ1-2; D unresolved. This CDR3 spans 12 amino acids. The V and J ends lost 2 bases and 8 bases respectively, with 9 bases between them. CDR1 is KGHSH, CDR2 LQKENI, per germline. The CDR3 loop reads CASSPDTLGYTF. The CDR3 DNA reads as TGTGCCAGCTCACCAGATACCTTGGGCTACACCTTC.

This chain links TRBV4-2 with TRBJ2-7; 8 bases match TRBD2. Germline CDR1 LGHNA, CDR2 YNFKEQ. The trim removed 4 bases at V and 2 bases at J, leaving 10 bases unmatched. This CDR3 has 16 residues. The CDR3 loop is CASSPRTSRYTYEQYF. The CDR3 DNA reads TGTGCCAGCAGCCCGAGGACTAGCCGGTATACCTACGAGCAGTACTTC.

Here the CDR3 DNA reads TGTGCCAGCAGCCAAGCAGGGGGGGCCGGTCAGCCCCAGCATTTT. It is translated as CASSQAGGAGQPQHF. The J gene is TRBJ1-5, the V gene TRBV7-2, with 7 bases lining up with TRBD1. After removal of 5 bases from V and 6 bases from J, the junction contained 10 bases not matched to a gene. Germline V gene sequence: CDR1 SGHTA, CDR2 FQGNSA. There are 15 residues in the CDR3. Variable domain in full (rest from reference TRBV7-2 and TRBJ1-5): GAGVSQSPSNKVTEKGKDVELRCDPISGHTALYWYRQSLGQGLEFLIYFQGNSAPDKSGLPSDRFSAERTGGSVSTLTIQRTQQEDSAVYLCASSQAGGAGQPQHFGDGTRLSIL.

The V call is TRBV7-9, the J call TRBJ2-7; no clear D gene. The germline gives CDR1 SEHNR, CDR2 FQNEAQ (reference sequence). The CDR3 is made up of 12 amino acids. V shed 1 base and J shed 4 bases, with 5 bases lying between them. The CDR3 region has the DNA TGTGCCAGCAGCTTAGTACATTACGAGCAGTACTTC. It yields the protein CASSLVHYEQYF.

CDR3 amino acids: CASSLGNTKSHYEQYF. The CDR3 DNA is TGCGCCAGCAGCTTGGGGAACACCAAATCCCACTACGAGCAGTACTTC. J is TRBJ2-7 and V is TRBV5-1; no definite D call. The CDR3 sequence is 16 residues long. The V gene's germline CDR1 is SGHRS and CDR2 YFSETQ. V lost 0 bases and J 3 bases, leaving 16 bases between the germline ends.

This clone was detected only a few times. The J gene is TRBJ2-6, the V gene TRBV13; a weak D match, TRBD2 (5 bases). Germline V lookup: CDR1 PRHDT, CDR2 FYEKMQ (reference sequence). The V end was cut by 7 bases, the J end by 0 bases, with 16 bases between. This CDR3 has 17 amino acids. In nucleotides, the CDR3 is TGTGCCAGCACCCTGAGGCGGACTTACTCTGGGGCCAACGTCCTGACTTTC. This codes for CASTLRRTYSGANVLTF.

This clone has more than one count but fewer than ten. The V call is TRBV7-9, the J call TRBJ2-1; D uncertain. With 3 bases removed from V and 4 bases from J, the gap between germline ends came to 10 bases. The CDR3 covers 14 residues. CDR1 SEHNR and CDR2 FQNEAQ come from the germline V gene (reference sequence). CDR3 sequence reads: CASSFFGRYNEQFF. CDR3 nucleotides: TGTGCCAGCAGCTTCTTTGGACGTTACAATGAGCAGTTCTTC.

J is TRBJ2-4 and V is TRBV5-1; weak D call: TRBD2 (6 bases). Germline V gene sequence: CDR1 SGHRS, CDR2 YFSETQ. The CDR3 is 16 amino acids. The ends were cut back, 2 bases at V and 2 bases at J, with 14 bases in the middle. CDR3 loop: CASSFNAGTTKNIQYF. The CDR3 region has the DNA TGCGCCAGCAGCTTTAATGCGGGGACCACCAAAAACATTCAGTACTTC.